Following are 28 T cell receptor beta chains from one sample sequenced in a study of shared clonotypes between healthy human individuals. Data came from immunoSEQ multiplex PCR; TCRdb stores just in-frame clones and leaves some out. Among about 2 million clones listed, roughly 94% were seen once. What was sequenced was naive CD4+ T cells sorted from blood. The subset: CD45RA+ positively selected. The receptors originated from a man in his late teens or twenties in good health.

V usage is TRBV5-1 and J usage is TRBJ2-7; 8 bases agree with TRBD1. V lost 0 bases to trimming and J lost 2 bases; unmatched junction nucleotides: 4. Germline loops: CDR1 SGHRS, CDR2 YFSETQ. There are 15 residues in the CDR3. The CDR3 spells CASSLGQGAPYEQYF. DNA for the CDR3: TGCGCCAGCAGCTTGGGGCAGGGGGCGCCCTACGAGCAGTACTTC. Combining the CDR3 with reference TRBV5-1 and TRBJ2-7 gives the whole variable domain KAGVTQTPRYLIKTRGQQVTLSCSPISGHRSVSWYQQTPGQGLQFLFEYFSETQRNKGNFPGRFSGRQFSNSRSEMNVSTLELGDSALYLCASSLGQGAPYEQYFGPGTRLTVT.

At least ten counts were recorded for this clone. The chain combines TRBV10-3 with TRBJ2-7, with D perhaps matching TRBD2 (5 bases). The V end was cut by 3 bases, the J end by 0 bases, with 12 bases between. The CDR3 consists of 15 residues. The germline V gene has CDR1 ENHRY and CDR2 SYGVKD. The CDR3 nucleotides read TGTGCCATCAGTGAAGTAGCCGGGAACTCCTACGAGCAGTACTTC. Its protein is CAISEVAGNSYEQYF.

The chain links TRBV5-4 to TRBJ2-3; the match to TRBD2 covers 8 bases. The J segment lost 2 bases and the V segment lost 5 bases, leaving 7 bases of the junction unmatched. CDR1 is SGHNT and CDR2 is YYREEE in the germline V gene (reference sequence). This CDR3 comprises 15 residues. The CDR3 DNA is TGTGCCAGCAGACTAGCGGAACCATCCACAGATACGCAGTATTTT. It translates to CASRLAEPSTDTQYF.

The chain carries TRBV9 and TRBJ2-3; 10 bases agree with TRBD2. The junction had 2 bases not matched to a gene; V was cut back by 3 bases and J by 1 base. The germline CDR1 and CDR2 sequences are SGDLS and YYNGEE. This CDR3 has 15 residues. In DNA, the CDR3 is TGTGCCAGCAGCGCCCTAGCGGGGGGCACAGATACGCAGTATTTT. Residues: CASSALAGGTDTQYF.

The rearrangement joins TRBV2 to TRBJ2-2, with 12 bases identical to TRBD2. CDR1 is SNHLY and CDR2 is FYNNEI in the germline V gene. This CDR3 is built from 15 residues. With V trimmed by 6 bases and J by 7 bases, 6 bases remained unmatched. DNA for the CDR3: TGTGCCAGCAGGGCGACTAGCGGGAGTGGCGGGGAGCTGTTTTTT. It translates to CASRATSGSGGELFF. The full variable domain, its missing parts supplied by reference TRBV2 and TRBJ2-2, is EPEVTQTPSHQVTQMGQEVILRCVPISNHLYFYWYRQILGQKVEFLVSFYNNEISEKSEIFDDQFSVERPDGSNFTLKIRSTKLEDSAMYFCASRATSGSGGELFFGEGSRLTVL.

CDR3 sequence (DNA): TGCAGCGTTGCAGGGGGTCATGGCTACACCTTC. It yields the protein CSVAGGHGYTF. This chain joins TRBV29-1 and TRBJ1-2, with 7 positions matching TRBD1. Germline-derived CDR1 and CDR2 are SQVTM and ANQGSEA. Trimming cost V 4 bases and J 6 bases; bases outside gene matches: 2. The CDR3 length is 11 residues.

The gene calls are TRBV6-6 and TRBJ2-3; 9 nucleotides align to TRBD2. CDR1 is MNHNY, CDR2 SVGAGI, per germline (reference sequence). With V trimmed by 5 bases and J by 8 bases, 2 bases remained unmatched. The CDR3 sequence is 12 residues long. The CDR3 protein is CASSASGTTQYF. The CDR3 coding sequence is TGTGCCAGCAGTGCTAGCGGGACTACGCAGTATTTT.

This sequence joins TRBV19 and TRBJ1-2, with a weak D call TRBD1 (5 bases). Trimming took off 5 bases at V and 0 bases at J, with 16 bases between the two ends. This CDR3 spans 16 amino acids. Looked up from germline, CDR1 is LNHDA and CDR2 is SQIVND (reference sequence). The CDR3 nucleotides are TGTGCCAGTAGTCCCCCGCGGGGGTGGTCTAACTATGGCTACACCTTC. Amino acid sequence: CASSPPRGWSNYGYTF. The full variable domain, completed using reference TRBV19 and TRBJ1-2, is DGGITQSPKYLFRKEGQNVTLSCEQNLNHDAMYWYRQDPGQGLRLIYYSQIVNDFQKGDIAEGYSVSREKKESFPLTVTSAQKNPTAFYLCASSPPRGWSNYGYTFGSGTRLTVV.

J is TRBJ1-3 and V is TRBV6-1; D ambiguous. V gave up 7 bases and J gave up 6 bases, with 19 bases separating them. Germline lookup yields CDR1 MNHNS and CDR2 SASEGT. The CDR3 is 15 amino acids. The CDR3 DNA sequence: TGTGCCAGCACCCACGGGGAGGCTAACCAAAACACCATATATTTT. It encodes CASTHGEANQNTIYF.

The gene calls are TRBV5-4 and TRBJ1-4; perhaps TRBD1 as D (5 bases). The length of the CDR3 is 14 residues. Trimming stripped 5 bases from V and 2 bases from J, with 10 bases between. Germline V gene data show CDR1 as SGHNT and CDR2 as YYREEE (reference sequence). The CDR3 bases are TGTGCCAGCAGTAAACAGGACACTAATGAAAAACTGTTTTTT. Its protein is CASSKQDTNEKLFF.

This clone appeared a single time. Within the sample, other DNA sequences also encode this same CDR3. This chain uses TRBV5-1 with TRBJ1-1; TRBD1 aligns across 8 bases. Unmatched junction bases numbered 8, after V lost 4 bases and J lost 3 bases. Germline lookup yields CDR1 SGHRS and CDR2 YFSETQ. This CDR3 spans 15 amino acids. CDR3 residues: CASSLGQGRDTEAFF. CDR3 in DNA: TGCGCCAGCAGCCTAGGACAGGGCCGAGACACTGAAGCTTTCTTT.

On this clone: The same CDR3 can be traced to other DNA sequences in this sample. V gene TRBV27 combines with J gene TRBJ1-5; D may be TRBD1 (6 bases). Trimming cost V 4 bases and J 4 bases, with 14 bases left between them. The CDR3 has 15 amino acids. Germline V gene lookup returns CDR1 MNHEY and CDR2 SMNVEV (reference sequence). The CDR3 DNA sequence: TGTGCCAGCAGTTCCGGGGGCATCGGGAATCAGCCCCAGCATTTT. Translating it yields CASSSGGIGNQPQHF.

The chain is built from TRBV6-5 and TRBJ2-5, with D uncertain. CDR3 length equals 14 residues. Germline V gene lookup returns CDR1 MNHEY and CDR2 SVGAGI. V dropped 0 bases and J dropped 2 bases, with 7 bases sitting between them. In nucleotides, the CDR3 is TGTGCCAGCAGTTACTCTGTAGATCAAGAGACCCAGTACTTC. Its protein is CASSYSVDQETQYF.

The V gene is TRBV6-6, the J gene TRBJ1-2; TRBD1 matches at 9 bases. The CDR3 is 15 amino acids. Germline V gene sequence: CDR1 MNHNY, CDR2 SVGAGI (reference sequence). The trim removed 7 bases at V and 4 bases at J, leaving 10 bases unmatched. CDR3 loop: CASTTGTGSGYGYTF. The DNA of the CDR3 is TGTGCCAGCACCACCGGGACAGGGTCAGGCTATGGCTACACCTTC.

J is TRBJ2-3 and V is TRBV4-3, with 10 bases matching TRBD2. The CDR3 has 22 residues. The germline V gene encodes CDR1 LGHNA and CDR2 YSLEER. With V trimmed by 1 base and J by 5 bases, 24 bases remained unmatched. CDR3 nucleotide sequence: TGCGCCAGCAGCCAAGGACTGGCTAGCGGGAGATATAATCGGATCAGCGGAGATACGCAGTATTTT. Translated: CASSQGLASGRYNRISGDTQYF.

The chain combines TRBV6-6 with TRBJ2-7; a weak D match, TRBD1 (6 bases). V lost 6 bases to trimming and J lost 2 bases, with 8 bases between them. The CDR3 length is 12 residues. CDR1 MNHNY and CDR2 SVGAGI come from the germline V gene (reference sequence). The DNA of the CDR3 is TGTGCCAGCAGCCGACAGGCCTACGAGCAGTACTTC. It codes for CASSRQAYEQYF.

The chain carries TRBV7-2 and TRBJ1-2, with D unclear. Trimming took off 1 base at V and 8 bases at J, with 11 bases between the two ends. The CDR3 loop spans 13 amino acids. Germline V gives CDR1 SGHTA, CDR2 FQGNSA. The CDR3 coding sequence is TGTGCCAGCAGCTTAGAGGGTGGCGTGGGCTACACCTTC. Its translation is CASSLEGGVGYTF.

This clone showed up just once. Other nucleotide sequences from this sample produce the same CDR3. The V and J genes are TRBV5-1 and TRBJ2-5; D perhaps matches TRBD1 (5 bases). This CDR3 spans 14 amino acids. Trimming pared 0 bases from V and 2 bases from J, leaving 8 bases between. Germline assignment: CDR1 SGHRS and CDR2 YFSETQ. The DNA for the CDR3 is TGCGCCAGCAGCTTGGGACAGATTCAAGAGACCCAGTACTTC. This codes for CASSLGQIQETQYF.

The V call is TRBV19, the J call TRBJ1-6; 8 nucleotides align to TRBD1. The V and J ends lost 7 bases and 10 bases, in that order; junction bases with no gene match: 18. Germline CDR1 and CDR2: LNHDA and SQIVND (reference sequence). CDR3 length: 17 residues. The CDR3 DNA reads as TGTGCCAGTACCTCCACGGCCGGGACAGGAATCCGCTCACCCCTCCACTTT. Translating gives CASTSTAGTGIRSPLHF.

The chain employs TRBV5-1 and TRBJ2-3; 10 nucleotides align to TRBD2. Germline CDR1 SGHRS, CDR2 YFSETQ. Losses at the gene ends were 4 bases for V and 4 bases for J; bases not matched to a gene: 6. The CDR3 length is 15 residues. The CDR3 DNA is TGCGCCAGCAGCCTAGCGGGGGACCCCGCAGATACGCAGTATTTT. Encoded protein: CASSLAGDPADTQYF.

The V call is TRBV6-5, the J call TRBJ1-2; 10 bases line up with TRBD1. Germline loops: CDR1 MNHEY, CDR2 SVGAGI. The ends lost 6 bases at V and 7 bases at J; junction bases unmatched: 11. The CDR3 spans 15 residues. CDR3 loop: CASRPPGQGTGGYTF. The CDR3 nucleotides are TGTGCCAGCAGACCCCCGGGACAGGGGACGGGTGGCTACACCTTC.

The genes are TRBV6-5 and TRBJ1-2, with 8 nucleotides matching TRBD1. This CDR3 has 13 amino acids. J was trimmed by 8 bases and V by 5 bases; bases with no gene match: 7. In germline, CDR1 is MNHEY, CDR2 SVGAGI. The CDR3 DNA reads as TGTGCCAGCAGTAGGACAGGGAAAAAGGGCTACACCTTC. Encoded protein: CASSRTGKKGYTF.

This chain uses TRBV28 with TRBJ2-7; the D call may be TRBD1 or TRBD2 (5 bases each). Germline V gene sequence: CDR1 MDHEN, CDR2 SYDVKM. V was cut by 6 bases and J by 6 bases, with 18 bases left in between. This CDR3 has 14 residues. The CDR3 loop reads CASSRGAWAVEQYF. CDR3 nucleotides: TGTGCCAGCAGCCGGGGCGCCTGGGCCGTCGAGCAGTACTTC.

This chain connects TRBV5-1 to TRBJ2-1; TRBD1 might be the D (5 bases). CDR1 and CDR2 (germline): SGHRS, YFSETQ. This CDR3 spans 14 amino acids. V was clipped by 3 bases and J by 6 bases, with 13 bases between them. CDR3 nucleotides: TGCGCCAGCAGCTACCGGACAAACCCCAATGAGCAGTTCTTC. It codes for CASSYRTNPNEQFF.

About this clone: Given a much more abundant clone one base away, this may be a read error. Because the CDR3's place on the DNA is in doubt, the DNA is left out and the CDR3 is given as listed by TCRdb. The chain has TRBV30 and TRBJ2-7; the DNA was not used to check the table's D call, TRBD2. Germline-derived CDR1 and CDR2 are GTSNPN and SVGIG (reference sequence). Both ends counted, the CDR3 spans 15 residues. The CDR3 reads CAWSVAGGINYEQHF.

The J gene is TRBJ2-2, the V gene TRBV5-1; TRBD2 matches 14 bases. The CDR3 consists of 17 residues. CDR1 SGHRS and CDR2 YFSETQ come from the germline V gene. V gave up 4 bases and J gave up 4 bases; unmatched junction bases: 6. The CDR3 DNA reads as TGCGCCAGCAGCCCCCGGACTAGCGGGAGGTCCACCGGGGAGCTGTTTTTT. Translating it yields CASSPRTSGRSTGELFF.

The chain combines TRBV5-1 with TRBJ1-2; 8 positions match TRBD1. The germline gives CDR1 SGHRS, CDR2 YFSETQ. The V segment lost 0 bases and the J segment 1 base; nucleotides outside the gene matches: 5. CDR3 size: 16 residues. The DNA for the CDR3 is TGCGCCAGCAGCTTGGCCTTACAGGGGGATAACTATGGCTACACCTTC. It is translated as CASSLALQGDNYGYTF.

The genes are TRBV5-8 and TRBJ2-5; no definite D call. V lost 0 bases and J 5 bases, leaving 11 bases between the germline ends. This CDR3 region has 14 residues. The germline V gene encodes CDR1 SGHTS and CDR2 YDEGEE. The CDR3 DNA reads as TGTGCCAGCAGCTTGGGGAGCTCGGTGGAGACCCAGTACTTC. Protein sequence: CASSLGSSVETQYF. The full variable domain, rest sourced from reference TRBV5-8 and TRBJ2-5, is EAGVTQSPTHLIKTRGQQATLRCSPISGHTSVYWYQQALGLGLQFLLWYDEGEERNRGNFPPRFSGRQFPNYSSELNVNALELEDSALYLCASSLGSSVETQYFGPGTRLLVL.